One and the same sample provided the 32 T cell receptor beta chains below, sequenced in a study of CD8 T cells in Susac syndrome. It was with random hexamers that roughly 0.5 to 1 ug RNA was reverse transcribed. TCRdb reprocessed the immunoSEQ multiplex PCR reads via MiXCR and lists one record per CDR3 protein. The data show about 130,000 distinct CDR3 sequences, about 94% seen once. The sequenced material came from CD8+ T cells from PBMCs. The receptors originated from a human donor with Susac syndrome.

The gene calls are TRBV4-1 and TRBJ2-7, with TRBD2 as a possible D gene (6 bases). V gave up 1 base and J gave up 7 bases, with 11 bases separating them. In germline, CDR1 is MGHRA, CDR2 YSYEKL. The CDR3 loop spans 13 amino acids. The CDR3 reads CASSQVLADEQYF. CDR3 in DNA: TGCGCCAGCAGCCAAGTACTAGCTGATGAGCAGTACTTC.

J is TRBJ2-7 and V is TRBV7-9; no clear D. The CDR3 is 13 residues long. Germline values: CDR1 SEHNR, CDR2 FQNEAQ (reference sequence). V shed 5 bases and J shed 4 bases, with 12 bases lying between them. The chain's CDR3 is CASSAGPTYEQYF. CDR3 sequence (DNA): TGTGCCAGCAGCGCTGGGCCAACATACGAGCAGTACTTC.

The gene calls are TRBV6-1 and TRBJ2-5; a weak D match, TRBD2 (7 bases). With 5 bases removed from V and 2 bases from J, the gap between germline ends came to 12 bases. There are 14 residues in the CDR3. Germline assignment: CDR1 MNHNS and CDR2 SASEGT. The CDR3 sequence: CASSMAGAQETQYF. CDR3 DNA sequence: TGTGCCAGCAGTATGGCGGGGGCACAAGAGACCCAGTACTTC.

V is TRBV5-4 and J is TRBJ1-1, with D perhaps TRBD1 (5 bases). The CDR3 loop spans 15 amino acids. Germline-derived CDR1 and CDR2 are SGHNT and YYREEE (reference sequence). Trimming took off 4 bases at V and 2 bases at J, with 15 bases between the two ends. CDR3 nucleotides: TGTGCCAGCAGCGGTGGTGAGACAGACAACACTGAAGCTTTCTTT. Translating it yields CASSGGETDNTEAFF.

The gene calls are TRBV12-3 or TRBV12-4 and TRBJ2-2; D not resolved. Trimming removed 4 bases from V and 4 bases from J, with 7 bases in between. The CDR3 is 13 residues long. CDR3 region: CASSSPSTGELFF. The DNA of the CDR3 is TGTGCCAGCAGTTCCCCATCCACCGGGGAGCTGTTTTTT.

This clonotype has only one observation. This chain joins TRBV6-6 and TRBJ2-7; 7 positions agree with TRBD1. V gave up 5 bases and J gave up 0 bases; unmatched junction bases: 4. The CDR3 is made up of 14 amino acids. Germline CDR1 and CDR2: MNHNY and SVGAGI (reference sequence). This CDR3 is CASSPTGVSYEQYF. CDR3 nucleotides: TGTGCCAGCAGTCCTACAGGGGTCTCCTACGAGCAGTACTTC.

This chain links TRBV14 with TRBJ2-5; 8 bases agree with TRBD1. Germline V gene sequence: CDR1 SGHDN, CDR2 FVKESK. With V trimmed by 3 bases and J by 5 bases, 5 bases remained unmatched. The CDR3 sequence is 14 residues long. The CDR3 nucleotides are TGTGCCAGCAGCCACGGACAGGGAGTGGAGACCCAGTACTTC. It encodes CASSHGQGVETQYF.

This chain joins TRBV28 and TRBJ1-4; D remains unclear. Germline lookup yields CDR1 MDHEN and CDR2 SYDVKM. The CDR3 is made up of 15 amino acids. V was clipped by 5 bases and J by 8 bases, with 18 bases between them. The CDR3: CASSPHQDFGEKLFF. In nucleotides, the CDR3 is TGTGCCAGCAGTCCGCATCAGGACTTCGGGGAAAAACTGTTTTTT.

This clonotype was observed a single time. The J gene is TRBJ1-5, the V gene TRBV6-1, with D possibly TRBD1 on 5 matching bases. Germline assignment: CDR1 MNHNS and CDR2 SASEGT. The CDR3 is made up of 16 amino acids. V lost 0 bases and J lost 4, with 13 bases in between. CDR3 residues: CASSEARGQINQPQHF. For the CDR3, the DNA is TGTGCCAGCAGTGAAGCGCGTGGACAAATTAATCAGCCCCAGCATTTT.

The CDR3 sequence is CSVEDGSGGYGYTF. The CDR3 nucleotides read TGCAGCGTTGAAGATGGCTCGGGGGGCTATGGCTACACCTTC. This chain links TRBV29-1 with TRBJ1-2, with TRBD1 as a possible D gene (5 bases). Per the germline V gene, CDR1 is SQVTM and CDR2 is ANQGSEA. The V gene lost 0 bases and the J gene lost 4 bases, with 12 bases spanning the gap. CDR3 length equals 14 residues.

The chain uses TRBV10-2 and TRBJ1-3, with D unresolved. V dropped 1 base and J dropped 0 bases, with 7 bases sitting between them. The germline V gene has CDR1 WSHSY and CDR2 SAAADI. The CDR3 contains 15 residues. The CDR3 sequence is CASSEYGNSGNTIYF. The CDR3 DNA reads as TGCGCCAGCAGTGAGTACGGCAACTCTGGAAACACCATATATTTT.

The chain is built from TRBV12-3 or TRBV12-4 and TRBJ2-3; a possible D gene is TRBD2 (6 bases). V was trimmed by 5 bases and J by 4 bases, leaving 13 bases between them. The CDR3 extends over 14 amino acids. CDR3 amino acids: CASSPGTFSDTQYF. Here the CDR3 DNA reads TGTGCCAGCAGTCCCGGGACTTTCTCAGATACGCAGTATTTT.

The rearrangement joins TRBV20-1 to TRBJ1-6; D might be TRBD1 (6 bases). V gave up 7 bases and J gave up 7 bases, with 14 bases separating them. Per the germline V gene, CDR1 is DFQATT and CDR2 is SNEGSKA (reference sequence). This CDR3 is built from 13 residues. CDR3 in amino acids: CSVDRTENSPLHF. In nucleotides, the CDR3 is TGCAGTGTAGATCGGACAGAGAATTCACCCCTCCACTTT.

This chain joins TRBV30 and TRBJ2-1; 11 bases are a match to TRBD1. The germline V gene encodes CDR1 GTSNPN and CDR2 SVGIG (reference sequence). The ends lost 2 bases at V and 3 bases at J; junction bases unmatched: 3. This CDR3 comprises 15 residues. The CDR3 bases are TGTGCCTGGAGTTTCGGGACAGGGGGCTACAATGAGCAGTTCTTC. Amino acid sequence: CAWSFGTGGYNEQFF.

The V call is TRBV5-1, the J call TRBJ2-5; D is tentatively TRBD1 or TRBD2 (6 bases each). Trimming took off 8 bases at V and 2 bases at J, with 19 bases between the two ends. Germline CDR1 and CDR2: SGHRS and YFSETQ. This CDR3 region has 15 residues. The CDR3 protein is CASRMEGGQQETQYF. Written as DNA, the CDR3 is TGCGCCAGTAGAATGGAGGGGGGTCAGCAAGAGACCCAGTACTTC.

The V gene is TRBV20-1, the J gene TRBJ2-1, with TRBD2 matching 12 bases. CDR1 and CDR2 (germline): DFQATT, SNEGSKA (reference sequence). V shed 3 bases and J 4 bases; nucleotides not matched to a gene: 4. The CDR3 contains 15 residues. The CDR3 loop reads CSASELAGGYNEQFF. Here the CDR3 DNA reads TGCAGTGCTAGCGAACTAGCGGGAGGATACAATGAGCAGTTCTTC.

The chain links TRBV4-1 to TRBJ1-5; 10 positions match TRBD1. The germline V gene encodes CDR1 MGHRA and CDR2 YSYEKL. Trimming at V came to 0 bases and at J to 3 bases, leaving 5 bases not matched to a gene. This CDR3 contains 17 residues. The CDR3 is CASSQDAGQGVNQPQHF. The CDR3 DNA reads TGCGCCAGCAGCCAAGACGCAGGACAGGGGGTCAATCAGCCCCAGCATTTT.

This clonotype was seen just once. This sequence joins TRBV15 and TRBJ2-7, with D possibly being TRBD2 (5 bases). This CDR3 is 14 amino acids long. Germline V gene data show CDR1 as LNHNV and CDR2 as YYDKDF (reference sequence). V lost 4 bases and J lost 4, with 14 bases in between. CDR3 protein: CATSTKRAKYEQYF. In nucleotides, the CDR3 is TGTGCCACCAGCACCAAGAGGGCCAAATACGAGCAGTACTTC.

V gene TRBV4-3 combines with J gene TRBJ2-7; TRBD2 agrees at 7 bases. The germline V gene has CDR1 LGHNA and CDR2 YSLEER. This CDR3 is 15 amino acids long. With 0 bases clipped from V and 1 base from J, the junction kept 3 bases outside the gene matches. DNA of the CDR3: TGCGCCAGCAGCCAAGATTCACTAGCGTCCTACGAGCAGTACTTC. Translation: CASSQDSLASYEQYF.

V usage is TRBV12-3 or TRBV12-4 and J usage is TRBJ2-1; 7 bases match TRBD2. The CDR3 sequence is 13 residues long. The V gene end was trimmed by 5 bases and the J gene end by 9 bases; junction bases not matched to a gene: 7. CDR3: CASSRGGAGEQFF. The CDR3 DNA reads as TGTGCCAGCAGTCGGGGAGGGGCGGGTGAGCAGTTCTTC.

The rearrangement joins TRBV18 to TRBJ2-2, with D possibly matching TRBD2 (6 bases). Germline CDR1 KGHSH, CDR2 LQKENI. CDR3 length equals 14 residues. Deletions cut 3 bases from V and 4 bases from J, with 9 bases between. The CDR3 here is CASSPPGGTGELFF. As DNA, the CDR3 is TGTGCCAGCTCACCCCCCGGGGGCACCGGGGAGCTGTTTTTT.

V is TRBV30 and J is TRBJ2-1; maybe TRBD1 (5 bases). Trimming took off 0 bases at V and 10 bases at J, with 16 bases between the two ends. The germline CDR1 and CDR2 sequences are GTSNPN and SVGIG (reference sequence). The CDR3 spans 14 residues. The CDR3 nucleotides read TGTGCCTGGAGTGTAGGCTGGGGCGAAACAGAGCAGTTCTTC. This codes for CAWSVGWGETEQFF.

The chain recombines TRBV14 with TRBJ2-7; D might be TRBD1 or TRBD2, each matching 5 bases. The CDR3 consists of 14 residues. The V end was cut by 1 base, the J end by 2 bases, with 9 bases between. Germline-derived CDR1 and CDR2 are SGHDN and FVKESK. CDR3 bases: TGTGCCAGCAGCCAAGGGGGACGGACCTACGAGCAGTACTTC. It yields the protein CASSQGGRTYEQYF.

This rearrangement joins TRBV29-1 to TRBJ2-3; D uncertain. Trimming removed 4 bases at V and 0 bases at J, with 17 bases between. The CDR3 runs to 16 residues. From germline, CDR1 is SQVTM and CDR2 ANQGSEA. CDR3 region: CSVAIPQRNSTDTQYF. The CDR3 DNA reads TGCAGCGTTGCCATACCCCAACGGAATAGCACAGATACGCAGTATTTT.

The chain joins TRBV12-3 or TRBV12-4 to TRBJ2-2, with TRBD2 matching 7 bases. With V trimmed by 8 bases and J by 1 base, 1 base remained unmatched. The CDR3 has 13 residues. This CDR3 reads CASRGENTGELFF. The CDR3 DNA follows: TGTGCCAGCCGGGGGGAGAACACCGGGGAGCTGTTTTTT.

The J gene is TRBJ2-1, the V gene TRBV13; maybe TRBD2 (5 bases). The CDR3 is 15 amino acids. Per the germline V gene, CDR1 is PRHDT and CDR2 is FYEKMQ (reference sequence). The V gene lost 1 base and the J gene lost 6 bases, with 13 bases spanning the gap. Written as DNA, the CDR3 is TGTGCCAGCAGCTTAGAGGGAGAGGTGGGCAATGAGCAGTTCTTC. The encoded protein is CASSLEGEVGNEQFF. The variable domain in full, with the rest retrieved from reference TRBV13 and TRBJ2-1, is AAGVIQSPRHLIKEKRETATLKCYPIPRHDTVYWYQQGPGQDPQFLISFYEKMQSDKGSIPDRFSAQQFSDYHSELNMSSLELGDSALYFCASSLEGEVGNEQFFGPGTRLTVL.

V usage is TRBV7-9 and J usage is TRBJ2-7, with 10 positions matching TRBD2. Trimming cost V 5 bases and J 0 bases; bases outside gene matches: 7. The CDR3 is made up of 16 amino acids. Germline CDR1 reads SEHNR; CDR2 reads FQNEAQ (reference sequence). CDR3 bases: TGTGCCAGCAGCCCCCGAGGACTAGCGGCCTCCTACGAGCAGTACTTC. Translating it yields CASSPRGLAASYEQYF. The full variable domain, in which reference TRBV7-9 and TRBJ2-7 provide the parts outside the CDR3, is DTGVSQNPRHKITKRGQNVTFRCDPISEHNRLYWYRQTLGQGPEFLTYFQNEAQLEKSRLLSDRFSAERPKGSFSTLEIQRTEQGDSAMYLCASSPRGLAASYEQYFGPGTRLTVT.

This chain links TRBV6-2 or TRBV6-3 with TRBJ2-1; 13 bases are shared with TRBD2. The J segment lost 8 bases and the V segment lost 8 bases, leaving 9 bases of the junction unmatched. CDR1 is MNHEY, CDR2 SVGEGT, per germline. The CDR3 is 15 residues long. CDR3 sequence (DNA): TGTGCCAGCGGGGCGGGGACTAGCGGGATCGATGAGCAGTTCTTC. Translation gives CASGAGTSGIDEQFF.

The V gene is TRBV20-1, the J gene TRBJ1-3; maybe TRBD1 (6 bases). The CDR3 extends over 15 amino acids. Trimming left V 3 bases short and J 6 bases short, with 18 bases between. Germline CDR1 DFQATT, CDR2 SNEGSKA (reference sequence). The CDR3 here is CSASTGRQRSNTIYF. In DNA form, the CDR3 reads TGCAGTGCTAGCACAGGGAGACAGAGATCAAACACCATATATTTT.

V is TRBV4-1 and J is TRBJ2-5; D unresolved. The V gene lost 0 bases and the J gene lost 5 bases, with 4 bases spanning the gap. This CDR3 has 12 amino acids. Germline CDR1 is MGHRA and CDR2 is YSYEKL. CDR3 in DNA: TGCGCCAGCAGCCAAGATCTGGAGACCCAGTACTTC. Protein product: CASSQDLETQYF.

The chain recombines TRBV6-2 or TRBV6-3 with TRBJ2-5; 9 bases map to TRBD2. The CDR3 extends over 14 amino acids. V shed 5 bases and J 5 bases; nucleotides not matched to a gene: 6. The germline V gene has CDR1 MNHEY and CDR2 SVGEGT. CDR3 protein: CASSRTSATETQYF. The CDR3 nucleotides are TGTGCCAGCAGTCGGACTAGCGCGACGGAGACCCAGTACTTC.

The gene calls are TRBV7-3 and TRBJ1-2, with D maybe TRBD1 (5 bases). CDR3 length equals 15 residues. Germline V gene sequence: CDR1 SGHTA, CDR2 FQGTGA. V was trimmed by 4 bases and J by 2 bases, leaving 14 bases between them. As DNA, the CDR3 is TGTGCCAGCAGCTCGACGGGACCCGGAAACTATGGCTACACCTTC. This codes for CASSSTGPGNYGYTF.